This T cell receptor beta chain was found in a study of T cells in Graves' hyperthyroidism and ophthalmopathy. This clonotype was seen many times. J lost 0 bases, V lost 4 bases, and 7 bases had no gene match. CDR3 length: 16 residues. CDR1 and CDR2 from the germline V gene are MNHNY and SVGAGI (reference sequence). There were TCR beta CDR3 regions amplified from RNA transcripts. HTBI primers were used for first-round RT-PCR of the TCR CDR3. Each CDR3 protein is one row after TCRdb ran MiXCR on the multiplex PCR reads. The sample holds 33,000 or so distinct CDR3 sequences, around 50% seen once. Patients aged 18 to 65 had newly diagnosed hyperthyroidism lasting under 2 months.

The receptor was derived from a woman in her 50s with Graves' hyperthyroidism that later progressed to Graves' ophthalmopathy. Material for sequencing was blood. This sequence joins TRBV6-6 and TRBJ2-7; 9 bases align to TRBD2. In DNA, the CDR3 is TGTGCCAGCAGTTCCCCTGAAGCGGGAGGCTCCTACGAGCAGTACTTC. As protein: CASSSPEAGGSYEQYF.